Listed here are 27 T cell receptor beta chains from one sample, sequenced in a study of vaccination and CD4 T cells after COVID-19. Treatment noted: roughly 10-day PBMC culture with coronavirus spike peptide pools or control peptides (ViraFEST assay). Sequenced with the Oncomine TCR Beta short-read assay was DNA taken from cultured CD4+ T cells. TCRdb processed the PCR reads anew with MiXCR; each CDR3 protein has one entry. The sample holds some 12,000 distinct CDR3 sequences, 40% to 50% seen once. The antigens of these receptors remain unknown. Material: CD4+ T cells from blood, cultured in vitro. The receptors here all came from a human donor who had recovered from COVID-19.

V usage is TRBV14 and J usage is TRBJ1-4; D unresolved. V dropped 3 bases and J dropped 6 bases, with 8 bases sitting between them. Per germline, CDR1 SGHDN and CDR2 FVKESK. CDR3 length: 13 residues. The CDR3 region is CASSQLRDEKLFF. In DNA form, the CDR3 reads TGTGCCAGCAGCCAGTTAAGGGATGAAAAACTGTTTTTT.

The table lists this clonotype with a few counts. The chain employs TRBV19 and TRBJ2-2, with TRBD2 as a possible D gene (5 bases). Germline CDR1 is LNHDA and CDR2 is SQIVND (reference sequence). The ends were cut back, 5 bases at V and 1 base at J, with 11 bases in the middle. The CDR3 is 15 residues long. This CDR3 is CASSLRSGNTGELFF. The CDR3 DNA follows: TGTGCCAGTAGTCTGCGGAGCGGGAACACCGGGGAGCTGTTTTTT.

This clonotype was seen a single time. The rearrangement joins TRBV5-4 to TRBJ2-3; 9 bases are shared with TRBD1. Germline V CDR1 and CDR2: SGHNT, YYREEE (reference sequence). The V segment lost 1 base and the J segment 2 bases; nucleotides outside the gene matches: 8. The CDR3 length is 17 residues. Here the CDR3 reads CASSLTLRTGVTDTQYF. CDR3 bases: TGTGCCAGCAGCTTGACTTTGCGGACAGGGGTCACAGATACGCAGTATTTT.

This rearrangement joins TRBV7-8 to TRBJ2-5; D is unresolved. This CDR3 is built from 13 residues. Per the germline V gene, CDR1 is SGHVS and CDR2 is FQNEAQ. The V end lost 1 base, the J end lost 3 bases, and 6 bases lay between the germline ends. The CDR3 sequence: CASSLGAEETQYF. CDR3 sequence (DNA): TGTGCCAGCAGCTTAGGGGCAGAAGAGACCCAGTACTTC. The variable domain in full, completed from reference TRBV7-8 and TRBJ2-5, reads GAGVSQSPRYKVAKRGQDVALRCDPISGHVSLFWYQQALGQGPEFLTYFQNEAQLDKSGLPSDRFFAERPEGSVSTLKIQRTQQEDSAVYLCASSLGAEETQYFGPGTRLLVL.

This clonotype was observed a single time. V is TRBV18 and J is TRBJ1-1; a weak D match, TRBD1 (5 bases). CDR3 length: 16 residues. V was pared by 3 bases and J by 1 base, with 15 bases between. Germline CDR1 reads KGHSH; CDR2 reads LQKENI. The CDR3 sequence is CASSPGGNRQNTEAFF. The DNA for the CDR3 is TGTGCCAGCTCACCGGGAGGGAACAGGCAGAACACTGAAGCTTTCTTT.

The chain joins TRBV6-2 or TRBV6-3 to TRBJ2-7, with D perhaps matching TRBD1 (6 bases). Germline CDR1 MNHEY, CDR2 SVGEGT. The CDR3 is 14 amino acids. The ends were cut back, 8 bases at V and 4 bases at J, with 18 bases in the middle. This CDR3 reads CASQHSGTNYEQYF. DNA for the CDR3: TGTGCCAGCCAACACTCCGGGACAAATTACGAGCAGTACTTC.

The V call is TRBV24-1, the J call TRBJ1-1; D remains ambiguous. Trimming removed 9 bases from V and 11 bases from J, with 6 bases in between. Germline-derived CDR1 and CDR2 are KGHDR and SFDVKD. The CDR3 consists of 8 residues. The CDR3 sequence is CATQTAFF. DNA for the CDR3: TGTGCCACCCAAACCGCTTTCTTT.

The V call is TRBV20-1, the J call TRBJ2-3; 10 positions match TRBD2. CDR3 length: 14 amino acids. Germline CDR1 DFQATT, CDR2 SNEGSKA (reference sequence). After removal of 1 base from V and 5 bases from J, the junction contained 3 bases not matched to a gene. DNA of the CDR3: TGCAGTGCTAGAGTCCTAGCGGGAGAAGATACGCAGTATTTT. Protein product: CSARVLAGEDTQYF.

This clonotype was detected a few times. The chain joins TRBV7-6 to TRBJ1-4, with 7 bases aligning to TRBD1. This CDR3 spans 15 amino acids. Trimming removed 5 bases from V and 6 bases from J; junction bases left unmatched: 9. Germline lookup yields CDR1 SGHVS and CDR2 FNYEAQ. The CDR3 reads CASSISAGGDEKLFF. The DNA of the CDR3 is TGTGCCAGCAGCATAAGTGCAGGGGGAGATGAAAAACTGTTTTTT. Full variable domain (rest looked up from reference TRBV7-6 and TRBJ1-4): GAGVSQSPRYKVTKRGQDVALRCDPISGHVSLYWYRQALGQGPEFLTYFNYEAQQDKSGLPNDRFSAERPEGSISTLTIQRTEQRDSAMYRCASSISAGGDEKLFFGSGTQLSVL.

The V call is TRBV10-3, the J call TRBJ2-7; 11 nucleotides match TRBD1. V lost 6 bases to trimming and J lost 0 bases; unmatched junction nucleotides: 4. CDR1 and CDR2 (germline): ENHRY, SYGVKD. There are 15 residues in the CDR3. CDR3 bases: TGTGCCATCAGACTCGGGACAGGGGGCTCCTACGAGCAGTACTTC. Its protein product is CAIRLGTGGSYEQYF.

This chain uses TRBV7-8 with TRBJ2-2, with D perhaps assigned TRBD1 or TRBD2 (5 bases each). The CDR3 is 17 residues long. V lost 3 bases and J lost 0, with 14 bases in between. Germline V lookup: CDR1 SGHVS, CDR2 FQNEAQ. This CDR3 is CASSLRGGPTNTGELFF. CDR3 nucleotide sequence: TGTGCCAGCAGCTTGAGGGGCGGGCCAACGAACACCGGGGAGCTGTTTTTT.

The V call is TRBV7-2, the J call TRBJ1-5, with D perhaps TRBD1 (5 bases). This CDR3 is built from 14 residues. Deletions cut 4 bases from V and 7 bases from J, with 14 bases between. Germline CDR1 is SGHTA and CDR2 is FQGNSA. CDR3 nucleotide sequence: TGTGCCAGCAGCTCTAGAAGGGGTGGGCAGCCCCAGCATTTT. Its protein product is CASSSRRGGQPQHF.

This clonotype was found a few times. The V and J genes are TRBV7-6 and TRBJ1-2; 9 bases are a match to TRBD1. After removal of 5 bases from V and 6 bases from J, the junction contained 7 bases not matched to a gene. This CDR3 region has 14 residues. The germline gives CDR1 SGHVS, CDR2 FNYEAQ. The CDR3 bases are TGTGCCAGCAGCCAGGGAGACAGGGGGGATGGCTACACCTTC. Translation: CASSQGDRGDGYTF.

The rearrangement joins TRBV12-3 or TRBV12-4 to TRBJ1-2; 9 nucleotides line up with TRBD1. Germline trimming cut 2 bases from V and 7 bases from J; bases unmatched to any gene: 8. The CDR3 spans 15 residues. DNA of the CDR3: TGTGCCAGCAGTTTAACCTCACAGGGGGCGATTGGCTACACCTTC. Translated: CASSLTSQGAIGYTF.

This rearrangement joins TRBV7-9 to TRBJ1-2; possible D gene TRBD1, 5 bases. This CDR3 is built from 15 residues. In germline, CDR1 is SEHNR, CDR2 FQNEAQ (reference sequence). With 5 bases removed from V and 4 bases from J, the gap between germline ends came to 17 bases. The CDR3 sequence is CASSQEGVRGYGYTF. CDR3 bases: TGTGCCAGCAGCCAGGAAGGGGTGAGGGGCTATGGCTACACCTTC.

The chain couples TRBV5-4 to TRBJ2-1, with 15 bases identical to TRBD2. The CDR3 totals 17 residues. After removal of 2 bases from V and 12 bases from J, the junction contained 12 bases not matched to a gene. The germline CDR1 and CDR2 sequences are SGHNT and YYREEE (reference sequence). Here the CDR3 DNA reads TGTGCCAGCAGCTTCAAATCGGGAGGGACTAGCGGGAGGTCGCAGTTCTTC. The encoded protein is CASSFKSGGTSGRSQFF.

The genes are TRBV6-2 or TRBV6-3 and TRBJ2-1, with 7 bases fitting TRBD2. The CDR3 consists of 14 residues. Trimming cost V 9 bases and J 8 bases; bases outside gene matches: 13. Germline V gene lookup returns CDR1 MNHEY and CDR2 SVGEGT. The CDR3 bases are TGTGCCAGTACTCCGGGAACACTAGCGTATGAGCAGTTCTTC. Its translation is CASTPGTLAYEQFF.

The rearrangement uses TRBV20-1 and TRBJ2-1; 8 bases align to TRBD1. Germline V lookup: CDR1 DFQATT, CDR2 SNEGSKA (reference sequence). J lost 15 bases, V lost 7 bases, and 11 bases had no gene match. This CDR3 is 11 amino acids long. This chain's CDR3 is CSGGPAGQAFF. The CDR3 region has the DNA TGCAGTGGGGGCCCGGCGGGACAGGCGTTCTTC.

This rearrangement joins TRBV6-5 to TRBJ1-5, with TRBD1 as a possible D gene (5 bases). The CDR3 is 15 residues long. Per the germline V gene, CDR1 is MNHEY and CDR2 is SVGAGI. V was cut by 0 bases and J by 4 bases, with 10 bases left in between. The CDR3 sequence is CASSYSRSGNQPQHF. The CDR3 region has the DNA TGTGCCAGCAGTTACTCGAGATCAGGGAATCAGCCCCAGCATTTT.

This clonotype was seen more than once but under ten times. The V call is TRBV6-5, the J call TRBJ2-7; the match to TRBD2 covers 9 bases. After removal of 0 bases from V and 5 bases from J, the junction contained 8 bases not matched to a gene. The CDR3 covers 16 residues. The germline CDR1 and CDR2 sequences are MNHEY and SVGAGI. CDR3 sequence: CASSYSTPGTSHEQYF. CDR3 sequence (DNA): TGTGCCAGCAGTTACTCCACCCCCGGGACTAGCCACGAGCAGTACTTC.

J is TRBJ2-1 and V is TRBV7-9; D may be TRBD1 (6 bases). Germline V CDR1 and CDR2: SEHNR, FQNEAQ (reference sequence). Trimming shortened V by 1 base and J by 0 bases, and 16 bases separated the two germline ends. The CDR3 has 18 amino acids. The CDR3 is CASSLGQVGRRSYNEQFF. CDR3 bases: TGTGCCAGCAGCTTAGGACAGGTGGGGCGGCGCTCCTACAATGAGCAGTTCTTC.

This clonotype came up a few times. The chain employs TRBV19 and TRBJ2-5; TRBD2 matches at 8 bases. The V gene end was trimmed by 4 bases and the J gene end by 4 bases; junction bases not matched to a gene: 11. The CDR3 has 16 amino acids. Looked up from germline, CDR1 is LNHDA and CDR2 is SQIVND (reference sequence). The CDR3 nucleotides are TGTGCCAGTAGTACCCAGGGACTAGTGGGGCCAGAGACCCAGTACTTC. This sequence encodes CASSTQGLVGPETQYF.

The gene calls are TRBV5-1 and TRBJ2-3, with D uncertain. Trimming pared 8 bases from V and 6 bases from J, leaving 13 bases between. The germline CDR1 and CDR2 sequences are SGHRS and YFSETQ. The CDR3 sequence is 12 residues long. The CDR3 DNA follows: TGCGCCAGTCGCACTTCCCGTGATACGCAGTATTTT. Translated, it gives CASRTSRDTQYF. The complete variable domain, with remaining parts taken from reference TRBV5-1 and TRBJ2-3, reads KAGVTQTPRYLIKTRGQQVTLSCSPISGHRSVSWYQQTPGQGLQFLFEYFSETQRNKGNFPGRFSGRQFSNSRSEMNVSTLELGDSALYLCASRTSRDTQYFGPGTRLTVL.

CDR3 sequence: CASSARQGTGGYTF. The CDR3 DNA reads TGCGCCAGCAGCGCACGACAGGGGACGGGGGGCTACACCTTC. The V gene is TRBV5-1, the J gene TRBJ1-2; 8 bases align to TRBD1. J gave up 8 bases and V 4 bases, and 10 bases lay outside the gene matches. The V gene's germline CDR1 is SGHRS and CDR2 YFSETQ. The CDR3 extends over 14 amino acids.

The V and J genes are TRBV20-1 and TRBJ1-4; D is undetermined. In germline, CDR1 is DFQATT, CDR2 SNEGSKA (reference sequence). V lost 0 bases and J 0 bases, leaving 8 bases between the germline ends. The CDR3 is made up of 15 amino acids. The CDR3 sequence is CSARDPSTTNEKLFF. The DNA for the CDR3 is TGCAGTGCTAGAGATCCTTCCACAACTAATGAAAAACTGTTTTTT.

This clonotype was detected a few times. V usage is TRBV12-3 or TRBV12-4 and J usage is TRBJ2-7, with no clear D. V was clipped by 5 bases and J by 6 bases, with 17 bases between them. The CDR3 runs to 14 residues. The CDR3 DNA follows: TGTGCCAGCAGTCCAACCTCACAGACTTCCGAGCAGTACTTC. Its translation: CASSPTSQTSEQYF.

This clonotype is medium-sized within its sample. V is TRBV9 and J is TRBJ2-5, with D uncertain. The CDR3 loop spans 12 amino acids. Germline assignment: CDR1 SGDLS and CDR2 YYNGEE. Deletions cut 0 bases from V and 7 bases from J, with 7 bases between. The CDR3 spells CASSVADGTQYF. CDR3 bases: TGTGCCAGCAGCGTAGCCGATGGGACCCAGTACTTC.